The sample holds many counts of the clone carrying this T cell receptor beta chain. The sample belongs to a study of patients and donors after allogeneic stem cell transplantation. Trimming stripped 5 bases from V and 2 bases from J, with 13 bases between. The CDR3 is 13 amino acids. In germline, CDR1 is SQVTM, CDR2 ANQGSEA. TCRdb called the RT-PCR reads again in MiXCR, with one record for every CDR3 protein. This table has around 82,000 distinct CDR3 sequences, around 5% appearing once. This rearrangement joins TRBV29-1 to TRBJ2-7, with D unclear. The specimen was blood, either unsorted or a sorted T cell fraction (not recorded which). The origin of this receptor is a human donor who was either an allogeneic HSCT recipient or a stem cell or donor lymphocyte infusion donor (not recorded which). It is not recorded whose cells these are; they may come from a transplant donor. The CDR3, as DNA: TGCAGCGTTAGAAGTCCATCCACCTACGAGCAGTACTTC. Amino acid sequence: CSVRSPSTYEQYF.